This T cell receptor beta chain was sequenced during a study of T-cell memory formation after mild COVID-19. General study findings and limits: Cross-reactive memory appears to have joined, as suggested by some responding clones showing up in pre-infection memory.

As regards this clonotype: Its antigen remains unknown.

TCRdb called the 5' RACE reads again in MiXCR, with one record for every CDR3 protein. This table has about 110,000 distinct CDR3 sequences, roughly 19% appearing once. The CDR3 sequence is 16 residues long. V lost 1 base and J lost 5; bases outside the gene matches: 5. Germline V gene sequence: CDR1 LGHDT, CDR2 YNNKEL (reference sequence). Material for sequencing was PBMCs or a T cell subset sorted from them (not recorded which). This chain joins TRBV3-1 and TRBJ2-1, with 10 positions matching TRBD2. The origin of this receptor is a man aged 18 to 29 who had mild COVID-19 (a few samples of this study predate the infection). Cell type and time point are not known. The CDR3 nucleotides are TGTGCCAGCAGCCAAGGGAGCGGGGGGGCCGACAATGAGCAGTTCTTC. This sequence encodes CASSQGSGGADNEQFF.